Listed here are 11 T cell receptor beta chains from one sample, sequenced in a study of HIV-infected children after antiretroviral therapy interruption. A 3' RACE protocol on RNA, with unique molecular identifiers, produced the TCR library. A single record per CDR3 protein comes from TCRdb applying MiXCR to the 3' RACE reads. The table records about 89,000 distinct CDR3 sequences, approximately 6.9% of them present only once. Described treatment: PENTA 11 planned treatment interruption arm or continuous ART arm. Sequencing was performed on CD45RA+ CD4+ T cells from PBMCs, pooled from several time points, taken from a donor given antiretroviral therapy, either interrupted or continuous. Subset of the sample: naive CD4+ CD45RA+ CD45RO- T cells. These receptors all stem from a pool of human donors with HIV.

This clonotype appeared many times. The chain couples TRBV12-3 or TRBV12-4 to TRBJ1-4, with D maybe TRBD1 (5 bases). The V and J ends lost 3 bases and 2 bases respectively, with 10 bases between them. The CDR3 loop spans 15 amino acids. The CDR3 loop reads CASSFKWGTNEKLFF. CDR3 bases: TGTGCCAGCAGTTTTAAATGGGGGACTAATGAAAAACTGTTTTTT.

This clonotype has ten or more counts. The chain joins TRBV29-1 to TRBJ1-1; D possibly corresponds to TRBD1 (6 bases). CDR1 SQVTM and CDR2 ANQGSEA come from the germline V gene. Between the trimmed V and J ends, which lost 7 bases and 0 bases, there was a span of 12 bases. The length of the CDR3 is 13 residues. The CDR3 sequence: CSGRTALNTEAFF. CDR3 coding DNA: TGCAGCGGCAGGACAGCCTTGAACACTGAAGCTTTCTTT.

This clonotype has ten or more counts. The chain links TRBV10-3 to TRBJ1-5; D is possibly TRBD1 (6 bases). This CDR3 spans 16 amino acids. The V and J ends lost 3 bases and 0 bases respectively, with 12 bases between them. Germline CDR1 and CDR2: ENHRY and SYGVKD. The chain's CDR3 is CAISESGATSNQPQHF. CDR3 nucleotide sequence: TGTGCCATCAGTGAATCGGGGGCGACTAGCAATCAGCCCCAGCATTTT.

This clonotype was recorded a few times. The chain links TRBV27 to TRBJ2-1; tentative D call: TRBD2 (6 bases). The CDR3 runs to 14 residues. V was trimmed by 9 bases and J by 4 bases, leaving 16 bases between them. CDR1 and CDR2 from the germline V gene are MNHEY and SMNVEV (reference sequence). The CDR3 protein is CASKEGRRYNEQFF. CDR3 DNA sequence: TGTGCCAGTAAGGAGGGTAGAAGGTACAATGAGCAGTTCTTC.

This clonotype was seen at least ten times. The V call is TRBV13, the J call TRBJ2-1; no reliable D call. Per germline, CDR1 PRHDT and CDR2 FYEKMQ (reference sequence). The V end lost 5 bases, the J end lost 9 bases, and 20 bases lay between the germline ends. The length of the CDR3 is 15 residues. CDR3: CASSPRMGPGAEQFF. CDR3 bases: TGTGCCAGCAGCCCCAGGATGGGCCCTGGTGCTGAGCAGTTCTTC.

This clonotype occurred many times. The V gene is TRBV11-2, the J gene TRBJ1-3; D gene unclear. The CDR3 has 15 amino acids. Germline V gene sequence: CDR1 SGHAT, CDR2 FQNNGV. Deletions cut 0 bases from V and 4 bases from J, with 10 bases between. CDR3 nucleotides: TGTGCCAGCAGCTTAGATAGAGGAGCCGGAAACACCATATATTTT. It codes for CASSLDRGAGNTIYF. The variable domain in full, completed from reference TRBV11-2 and TRBJ1-3, reads EAGVAQSPRYKIIEKRQSVAFWCNPISGHATLYWYQQILGQGPKLLIQFQNNGVVDDSQLPKDRFSAERLKGVDSTLKIQPAKLEDSAVYLCASSLDRGAGNTIYFGEGSWLTVV.

This clonotype has ten or more counts. This CDR3 reads CSVAEERAFF. CDR3 sequence (DNA): TGCAGCGTTGCTGAGGAGAGGGCTTTCTTT. The chain is built from TRBV29-1 and TRBJ1-1; D remains unclear. This CDR3 has 10 residues. V was trimmed by 4 bases and J by 11 bases, leaving 11 bases between them. The V gene's germline CDR1 is SQVTM and CDR2 ANQGSEA.

This clonotype was counted ten times or more. The chain employs TRBV3-1 and TRBJ2-1; no clear D. There are 11 residues in the CDR3. Per germline, CDR1 LGHDT and CDR2 YNNKEL (reference sequence). The V end was cut by 1 base, the J end by 10 bases, with 5 bases between. CDR3 sequence reads: CASSQAGEQFF. The CDR3, as DNA: TGTGCCAGCAGCCAAGCTGGAGAGCAGTTCTTC.

This clonotype was detected ten times or more. The V gene is TRBV29-1, the J gene TRBJ2-7; 8 bases are shared with TRBD1. Trimming took 7 bases from V and 5 from J; bases not matched to a gene: 7. CDR1 and CDR2 (germline): SQVTM, ANQGSEA. This CDR3 comprises 12 residues. CDR3 region: CSALTGANEQYF. CDR3 in DNA: TGCAGCGCCTTGACAGGGGCCAACGAGCAGTACTTC.

This clonotype appeared many times. This sequence joins TRBV10-3 and TRBJ2-3, with no clear D. Trimming removed 1 base from V and 6 bases from J, with 2 bases in between. The CDR3 is 11 residues long. Germline-derived CDR1 and CDR2 are ENHRY and SYGVKD. CDR3: CAISELDTQYF. CDR3 bases: TGTGCCATCAGTGAGTTGGATACGCAGTATTTT.

This clonotype has ten or more counts. CDR3 region: CATSDARQNTGELFF. For the CDR3, the DNA is TGTGCCACCAGTGATGCCCGACAGAACACCGGGGAGCTGTTTTTT. The V call is TRBV24-1, the J call TRBJ2-2, with no clear D. Germline V gene data show CDR1 as KGHDR and CDR2 as SFDVKD. The V end was cut by 3 bases, the J end by 1 base, with 8 bases between. This CDR3 is built from 15 residues.